These T cell receptor beta chains were read from a single sample in a study of OX40 agonist ivuxolimab in advanced cancers. Data came from immunoSEQ multiplex PCR; TCRdb stores just in-frame clones and leaves some out. This repertoire shows about 89,000 clones, approximately 91% found once; its top ten account for 0.71%. Material: CD4+ or CD8+ T cells sorted from blood, obtained in a trial of the OX40 agonist ivuxolimab. These receptors all come from an adult with an advanced solid tumor such as melanoma, head and neck, liver or kidney cancer. Each CDR3 is given with its conserved first and last residue. D genes are given only for firm matches. Expanded clones are given a class, and other clones once, few, many or no size at all.

v_gene,j_gene,abundance,d_gene,CDR3aa,CDR3nt
TRBV5-1,TRBJ2-7,few,.,CASSLRRGGDEQYF,TGCGCCAGCAGCTTAAGGCGCGGGGGCGACGAGCAGTACTTC
TRBV7-3,TRBJ2-3,few,TRBD2,CASSPGTSHSTDTQYF,TGTGCCAGCAGCCCCGGGACTAGCCATAGCACAGATACGCAGTATTTT
TRBV11-3,TRBJ2-7,.,TRBD2,CASSSGTSSYEQYF,TGTGCCAGCAGCTCCGGGACTAGCTCCTACGAGCAGTACTTC
TRBV7-2,TRBJ2-4,.,.,CASSLWATNIQYF,TGTGCCAGCAGCTTATGGGCTACAAACATTCAGTACTTC
TRBV11-2,TRBJ2-1,.,.,CASSLVADQQFF,TGTGCCAGCAGCTTAGTAGCCGACCAGCAGTTCTTC
TRBV30,TRBJ2-1,.,TRBD2,CAWSISGTYNEQFF,TGTGCCTGGAGTATTAGCGGGACCTACAATGAGCAGTTCTTC
TRBV6-6,TRBJ1-1,once,.,CASRMGGPNTEAFF,TGTGCCAGCAGAATGGGGGGCCCGAACACTGAAGCTTTCTTT
TRBV12-5,TRBJ2-1,.,.,CASGLDRQAFQFF,TGTGCTAGTGGTTTGGACAGACAGGCGTTTCAGTTCTTC
TRBV5-1,TRBJ1-1,.,.,CASSLVPANTEAFF,TGCGCCAGCAGCTTGGTACCAGCTAACACTGAAGCTTTCTTT
TRBV29-1,TRBJ1-5,.,TRBD1,CSVVSGGQPQHF,TGCAGCGTTGTGTCAGGGGGTCAGCCCCAGCATTTT
TRBV5-1,TRBJ1-1,.,.,CASSPGQPLEAFF,TGCGCCAGCAGCCCTGGACAGCCCCTTGAAGCTTTCTTT
TRBV19,TRBJ2-3,.,.,CASSIAPPDTQYF,TGTGCCAGTAGTATCGCCCCCCCAGATACGCAGTATTTT
TRBV28,TRBJ1-6,.,.,CASSYYSPLHF,TGTGCCAGCAGTTACTATTCACCCCTCCACTTT
TRBV4-3,TRBJ2-5,once,.,CASSQLIQETQYF,TGCGCCAGCAGCCAATTAATCCAAGAGACCCAGTACTTC
TRBV5-1,TRBJ2-5,.,TRBD1,CASSLATGDETQYF,TGCGCCAGCAGCTTGGCGACAGGGGACGAGACCCAGTACTTC
TRBV2,TRBJ2-7,.,.,CASSVTDTYEQYF,TGTGCCAGCAGTGTGACGGACACCTACGAGCAGTACTTC
TRBV18,TRBJ2-1,.,TRBD2,CASSLGLADPEQFF,TGTGCCAGCTCACTGGGACTAGCGGACCCCGAGCAGTTCTTC
TRBV30,TRBJ2-3,.,.,CAWSVTGNTQYF,TGTGCCTGGAGTGTTACGGGAAATACGCAGTATTTT
TRBV27,TRBJ2-5,few,.,CASSSAGQGETQYF,TGTGCCAGCAGTTCTGCGGGTCAGGGAGAGACCCAGTACTTC